The sample holds a few counts of the clone carrying this TCR beta chain. Its cognate antigen is unknown. This entry belongs to a study of cytomegalovirus exposure and HLA in healthy donors. Study-wide points: TCR beta chains associated with HLA were, in a later analysis, more clonally expanded than equally common others.

Use of 60 Vbeta and 13 Jbeta primers characterized the PCR. Profiling relied on immunoSEQ multiplex PCR, and the TCRdb table lists in-frame clones only, not all of them. The table records approximately 150,000 clones, 68% of them present only once. CDR1 LNHDA and CDR2 SQIVND come from the germline V gene (reference sequence). The CDR3 is 18 amino acids. V lost 5 bases to trimming and J lost 4 bases, with 26 bases between them. Healthy individuals who donated bone marrow served as the donors. The sample consisted of PBMCs. This clonotype was obtained from a woman under 30 in good health and CMV-seropositive. The genes are TRBV19 and TRBJ1-1; tentatively, D is TRBD1 (6 bases). In DNA form, the CDR3 reads TGTGCCAGTAGTCCAGAGCTCAGGGGCCGGAAAGGTAGCACTGAAGCTTTCTTT. Amino acid sequence: CASSPELRGRKGSTEAFF.